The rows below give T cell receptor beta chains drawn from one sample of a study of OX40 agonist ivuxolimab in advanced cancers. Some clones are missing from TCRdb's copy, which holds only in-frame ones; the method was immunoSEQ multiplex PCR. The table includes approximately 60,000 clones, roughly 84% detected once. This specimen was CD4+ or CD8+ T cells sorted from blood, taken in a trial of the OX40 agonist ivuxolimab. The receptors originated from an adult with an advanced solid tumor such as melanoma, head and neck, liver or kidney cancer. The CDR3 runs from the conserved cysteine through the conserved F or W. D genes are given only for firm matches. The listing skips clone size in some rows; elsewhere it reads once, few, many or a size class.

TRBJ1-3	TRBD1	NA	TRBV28	TGTGCCAGCAGTTTACGGGGGACAGGGTCTTACACCATATATTTT	CASSLRGTGSYTIYF
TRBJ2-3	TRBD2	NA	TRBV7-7	TGTGCCAGCAGCAGCGGGGGGGCCGGTTTTTCAGATACGCAGTATTTT	CASSSGGAGFSDTQYF
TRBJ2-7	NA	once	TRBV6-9	TGTGCCAGCAGCCGGGACCCTGACTACGAGCAGTACTTC	CASSRDPDYEQYF
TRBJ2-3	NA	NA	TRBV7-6	TGTGCCAGCAGCTTAGGGGGATTCACAGATACGCAGTATTTT	CASSLGGFTDTQYF
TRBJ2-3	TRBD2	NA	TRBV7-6	TGTGCCAGCAGTTTCGGGGGGACTAGCGCCTACACAGATACGCAGTATTTT	CASSFGGTSAYTDTQYF
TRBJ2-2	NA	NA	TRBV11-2	TGTGCCACCAACCCTGACTCAAACACCGGGGAGCTGTTTTTT	CATNPDSNTGELFF
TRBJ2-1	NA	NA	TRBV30	TGTGCCTGGAGTGTACCAGGGTTAGGGGTCAATGAGCAGTTCTTC	CAWSVPGLGVNEQFF
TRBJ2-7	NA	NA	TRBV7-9	TGTGCCAGCAGCATAACAGGTTCCACCTACGAGCAGTACTTC	CASSITGSTYEQYF
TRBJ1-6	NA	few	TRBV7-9	TGTGCCAGCAGCTTAGAGGGTCAATCCTATAATTCACCCCTCCACTTT	CASSLEGQSYNSPLHF
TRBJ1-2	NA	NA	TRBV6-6	TGTGCCAGCAGTTACAAGGGCTATGGCTACACCTTC	CASSYKGYGYTF
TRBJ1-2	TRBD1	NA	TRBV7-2	TGTGCCAGCAGCGCTGGGACAGTCACTCGATTGGGCTACACCTTC	CASSAGTVTRLGYTF
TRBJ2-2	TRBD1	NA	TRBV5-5	TGTGCCAGCAGCCTTGGACAGGGCACCCGCACCGGGGAGCTGTTTTTT	CASSLGQGTRTGELFF
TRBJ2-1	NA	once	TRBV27	TGTGCCAGCGCCCGAGAGGGACCGGCCTACAATGAGCAGTTCTTC	CASAREGPAYNEQFF
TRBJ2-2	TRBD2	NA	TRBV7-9	TGTGCCAGCAGCTTCCCCGGACTAGCGGGAGTGTCCGGGGAGCTGTTTTTT	CASSFPGLAGVSGELFF
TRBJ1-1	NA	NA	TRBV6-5	TGTGCCAGCAGCCTCGAACAGATGAACACTGAAGCTTTCTTT	CASSLEQMNTEAFF
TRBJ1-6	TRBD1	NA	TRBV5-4	TGTGCCAGCAGACAGGACAGGGGCTCGGTGAATAATTCACCCCTCCACTTT	CASRQDRGSVNNSPLHF
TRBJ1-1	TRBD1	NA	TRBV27	TGTGCCAGCACCCAACAGGGGGTGAACACTGAAGCTTTCTTT	CASTQQGVNTEAFF
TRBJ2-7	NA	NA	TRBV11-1	TGTGCCAGCAGCTTAGAAAGGGGACAAGCCTACGAGCAGTACTTC	CASSLERGQAYEQYF
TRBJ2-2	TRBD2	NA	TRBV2	TGTGCCAGGGGACTAGCGGCGAACACCGGGGAGCTGTTTTTT	CARGLAANTGELFF
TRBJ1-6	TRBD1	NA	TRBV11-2	TGTGCCAGCAGTATACAGGGGTGGAATTCACCCCTCCACTTT	CASSIQGWNSPLHF
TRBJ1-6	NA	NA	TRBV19	TGTGCCAGTAGTATCGCCGACAGCAAGCTCCACTTT	CASSIADSKLHF
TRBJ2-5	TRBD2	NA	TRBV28	TGTGCCAGCAGCTCCGGGACTAGCGGGAGGACCCAGTACTTC	CASSSGTSGRTQYF
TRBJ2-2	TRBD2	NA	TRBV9	TGTGCCAGCAGCGTGGGTCTAGCGGGAGAGGACGGGGAGCTGTTTTTT	CASSVGLAGEDGELFF
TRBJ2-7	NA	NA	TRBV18	TGTGCCAGCTCACCGCTTGAGCTGCTGAACTCCTACGAGCAGTACTTC	CASSPLELLNSYEQYF
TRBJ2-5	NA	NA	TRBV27	TGTGCCAGCACCTTCCAAGAGACCCAGTACTTC	CASTFQETQYF
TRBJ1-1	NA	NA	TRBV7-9	TGTGCCAGCAGCTTAACTCCGGAACCGAACACTGAAGCTTTCTTT	CASSLTPEPNTEAFF
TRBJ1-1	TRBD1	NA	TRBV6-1	TGTGCCAGCAGCGTGGACAGGGGACGCACTGAAGCTTTCTTT	CASSVDRGRTEAFF
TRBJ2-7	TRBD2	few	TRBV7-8	TGTGCCAGCAAGGGCGGGAGTAACGAGCAGTACTTC	CASKGGSNEQYF
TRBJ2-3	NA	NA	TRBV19	TGTGCCAGTACGCCCCTATTGAGCACAGATACGCAGTATTTT	CASTPLLSTDTQYF
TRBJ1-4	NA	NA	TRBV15	TGTGCCACCAGCAGTCCGGGACTAAATGAAAAACTGTTTTTT	CATSSPGLNEKLFF
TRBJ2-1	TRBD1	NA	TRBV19	TGTGCCAGTAGCGATGACCGGGACAGGACTGAGCAGTTCTTC	CASSDDRDRTEQFF
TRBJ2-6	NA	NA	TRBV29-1	TGCAGCGTTGAGGGGGCTGGGGCCAACGTCCTGACTTTC	CSVEGAGANVLTF
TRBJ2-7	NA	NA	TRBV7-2	TGTGCCAGCAGCTTAGAGTGGGAGGTTCAGGCAGACCACGAGCAGTACTTC	CASSLEWEVQADHEQYF
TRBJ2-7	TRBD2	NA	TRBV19	TGTGCCAGTAGTCCCGGGAGGGCCGCCTACGAGCAGTACTTC	CASSPGRAAYEQYF
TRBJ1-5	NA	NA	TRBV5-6	TGTGCCAGCAGCTCTGGACGGGGATATCAGCCCCAGCATTTT	CASSSGRGYQPQHF
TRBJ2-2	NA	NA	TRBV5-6	TGTGCCAGCACCCTCTTGGACAGAGACACCGGGGAGCTGTTTTTT	CASTLLDRDTGELFF
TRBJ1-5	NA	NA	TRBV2	TGTGCCAGCAGTGAAAGGGGGGCAGAGAGCAATCAGCCCCAGCATTTT	CASSERGAESNQPQHF
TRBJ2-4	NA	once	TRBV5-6	TGTGCCAGCAGCTCGCGGGGACCGCTATCAAACATTCAGTACTTC	CASSSRGPLSNIQYF
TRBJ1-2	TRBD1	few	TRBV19	TGTGCCAGTAGTATAGGGCCAGGGGGCGCGTTTGGCTACACCTTC	CASSIGPGGAFGYTF
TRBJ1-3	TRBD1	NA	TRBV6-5	TGTGCCAGCAGGGGACAGGGGAACACCATATATTTT	CASRGQGNTIYF
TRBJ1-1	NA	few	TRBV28	TGTGCCAGCAGTTTAGTGGATACTGAAGCTTTCTTT	CASSLVDTEAFF
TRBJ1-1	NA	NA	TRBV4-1	TGCGCCAGCAGCCAAGATCGGCTCCAAATGAACACTGAAGCTTTCTTT	CASSQDRLQMNTEAFF
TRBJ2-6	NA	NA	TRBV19	TGTGCCAGTAGTGGGAGGACAGGTGGGGTCACTGGGGCCAACGTCCTGACTTTC	CASSGRTGGVTGANVLTF
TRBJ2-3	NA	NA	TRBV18	TGTGCCAGCTCACCCAGGCAGGGGTTCACAGATACGCAGTATTTT	CASSPRQGFTDTQYF
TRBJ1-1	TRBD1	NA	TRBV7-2	TGTGCCAGCAGCTTAGTTGCAGGGGGCATGGCGAGCACTGAAGCTTTCTTT	CASSLVAGGMASTEAFF
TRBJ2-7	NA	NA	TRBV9	TGTGCCAGCAGCGTAGAATCGGGACCGACCTACGAGCAGTACTTC	CASSVESGPTYEQYF
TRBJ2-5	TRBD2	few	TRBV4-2	TGTGCCAGCAGCGCGACGAGCGGGATACATGAGACCCAGTACTTC	CASSATSGIHETQYF